This TCR beta chain was found in a study of response to subunit inactivated influenza vaccine. One entry per CDR3 protein, called by TCRdb with MiXCR from the RT-PCR reads. The table has around 200,000 distinct CDR3 sequences, less than 15% seen once. The CDR3 extends over 15 amino acids. Germline loops: CDR1 DFQATT, CDR2 SNEGSKA (reference sequence). The V gene end was trimmed by 0 bases and the J gene end by 6 bases; junction bases not matched to a gene: 10. This clonotype was found a few times. These data were also filed under a second study, of T cells expressing NK-cell markers. According to that study: It was by 5'RACE template switching with UMIs that TCR beta cDNA was made.

This receptor was taken from a man in his fifties or sixties who received an inactivated influenza vaccine. This chain uses TRBV20-1 with TRBJ1-1; 7 bases map to TRBD1. The sequenced sample was CD8+ T cells sorted from PBMCs, obtained about 12 days after vaccination. DNA of the CDR3: TGCAGTGCTAGAGATATCGGACAGGTCGGCGCTGAAGCTTTCTTT. Protein sequence: CSARDIGQVGAEAFF.